Listed below are T cell receptor beta chains from one sample, sequenced in a study of PD-1 blockade in classical Hodgkin lymphoma. Profiled with immunoSEQ multiplex PCR; TCRdb holds only in-frame clones, not every one. Among about 22,000 clones listed, roughly 94% were seen once. Sequenced input: peripheral blood mononuclear cells (PBMCs). The origin of the receptors is a human donor with classical Hodgkin lymphoma. CDR3s include the opening cysteine and the closing phenylalanine or tryptophan. The order of the fields is D gene, V gene, clone size, J gene, CDR3 protein, CDR3 DNA. D genes are given only for firm matches. Some rows have no size entry. The others give once, few or many, or a class for an expanded clone.

>TRBD1|TRBV7-9|once|TRBJ2-7
CASSSRQGAHYEQYF
TGTGCCAGCAGCTCGCGGCAGGGGGCCCACTACGAGCAGTACTTC
>.|TRBV19|.|TRBJ1-5
CASRGVLGNQPQHF
TGTGCCAGTAGAGGGGTATTAGGCAATCAGCCCCAGCATTTT
>.|TRBV7-6|.|TRBJ1-5
CASSLFPGWNQPQHF
TGTGCCAGCAGCTTATTTCCGGGGTGGAATCAGCCCCAGCATTTT
>.|TRBV4-1|.|TRBJ1-5
CASRRDGYSNQPQHF
TGCGCCAGCAGACGGGACGGCTATAGCAATCAGCCCCAGCATTTT
>TRBD1|TRBV7-9|.|TRBJ2-3
CASSFPNRGEVDTQYF
TGTGCCAGCAGCTTTCCGAACAGGGGGGAGGTCGATACGCAGTATTTT
>.|TRBV5-4|.|TRBJ2-3
CASSLDRADTQYF
TGTGCCAGCAGCTTGGACAGGGCAGATACGCAGTATTTT
>.|TRBV28|.|TRBJ2-1
CASSLVSNEQFF
TGTGCCAGCAGTTTGGTATCAAATGAGCAGTTCTTC
>.|TRBV9|.|TRBJ1-1
CASSVELLTEAFF
TGTGCCAGCAGCGTAGAGCTCCTTACTGAAGCTTTCTTT
>.|TRBV18|.|TRBJ2-1
CASSRGDEQFF
TGTGCCAGCTCACGGGGAGATGAGCAGTTCTTC
>TRBD2|TRBV19|.|TRBJ2-2
CASSLTSGARTGELFF
TGTGCCAGTAGTCTGACTAGCGGGGCTAGGACCGGGGAGCTGTTTTTT
>.|TRBV5-1|.|TRBJ1-2
CASSVDNYGYTF
TGCGCCAGCAGCGTGGATAACTATGGCTACACCTTC
>.|TRBV10-2|.|TRBJ1-4
CASSESKGVREKLFF
TGCGCCAGCAGTGAGTCCAAAGGGGTTAGGGAAAAACTGTTTTTT
>.|TRBV5-6|.|TRBJ1-2
CASSPWGASSFYYGYTF
TGTGCCAGCAGCCCTTGGGGGGCTAGCTCCTTTTACTATGGCTACACCTTC
>.|TRBV27|.|TRBJ2-2
CASSPTLGELFF
TGTGCCAGCAGTCCCACCCTGGGAGAGCTGTTTTTT
>.|TRBV15|.|TRBJ1-4
CATSRDFGVEKLFF
TGTGCCACCAGCAGAGATTTCGGTGTTGAAAAACTGTTTTTT
>.|TRBV5-7|.|TRBJ1-3
CASSYTGLVAGNTIYF
TGTGCCAGCAGCTATACAGGGTTGGTAGCTGGAAACACCATATATTTT
>.|TRBV7-8|.|TRBJ1-6
CASSILNAGVNSPLHF
TGTGCCAGCAGCATACTAAACGCAGGGGTAAATTCACCCCTCCACTTT
>.|TRBV18|.|TRBJ2-3
CASPGGPFTDTQYF
TGTGCCAGCCCGGGGGGCCCTTTCACAGATACGCAGTATTTT
>.|TRBV19|.|TRBJ2-1
CASSTPFQTGYNEQFF
TGTGCCAGTAGTACCCCTTTCCAGACAGGCTACAATGAGCAGTTCTTC
>.|TRBV10-2|.|TRBJ1-6
CATRNGMREMNSPLHF
TGCGCCACCCGAAACGGGATGAGAGAGATGAATTCACCCCTCCACTTT
>.|TRBV5-4|.|TRBJ2-3
CASSLDVSVGTDTQYF
TGTGCCAGCAGCTTGGATGTTAGCGTCGGCACAGATACGCAGTATTTT
>TRBD1|TRBV7-2|.|TRBJ1-5
CASSLDRGNQPQHF
TGTGCCAGCAGCTTGGACAGGGGCAATCAGCCCCAGCATTTT
>.|TRBV6-5|.|TRBJ1-1
CASSRWTGTEAFF
TGTGCCAGCAGTCGATGGACGGGGACTGAAGCTTTCTTT
>.|TRBV5-6|.|TRBJ2-5
CASSLGVGRPGETQYF
TGTGCCAGCAGCTTGGGGGTCGGGCGGCCGGGAGAGACCCAGTACTTC
>TRBD1|TRBV5-1|.|TRBJ2-2
CASSLVRGLGTGELFF
TGCGCCAGCAGCTTGGTGAGGGGGCTAGGCACCGGGGAGCTGTTTTTT
>.|TRBV11-2|.|TRBJ2-7
CASSLEVAGSYEQYF
TGTGCCAGCAGCTTAGAGGTGGCAGGGAGTTACGAGCAGTACTTC
>.|TRBV2|.|TRBJ2-2
CASRGAVRSGELFF
TGTGCCAGCAGGGGGGCTGTGAGGTCCGGGGAGCTGTTTTTT
>.|TRBV7-6|.|TRBJ1-6
CASSLAMQGGSPLHF
TGTGCCAGCAGCTTAGCAATGCAGGGTGGATCACCCCTCCACTTT
>.|TRBV4-1|.|TRBJ2-3
CASSQMDGGYTDTQYF
TGCGCCAGCAGCCAGATGGACGGAGGATACACAGATACGCAGTATTTT
>.|TRBV5-1|.|TRBJ2-3
CASSPGPSTDTQYF
TGCGCCAGCAGTCCCGGACCTAGCACAGATACGCAGTATTTT
>.|TRBV9|.|TRBJ2-3
CASGGGFADTQYF
TGTGCCAGCGGAGGGGGGTTCGCAGATACGCAGTATTTT
>TRBD2|TRBV6-1|.|TRBJ2-1
CASRPSGGADEQFF
TGTGCCAGCAGACCTAGCGGGGGGGCGGATGAGCAGTTCTTC
>.|TRBV29-1|.|TRBJ1-4
CSVEERGGEKLFF
TGCAGCGTTGAAGAACGGGGAGGGGAAAAACTGTTTTTT
>TRBD1|TRBV7-7|.|TRBJ2-7
CASSLMGQVSYEQYF
TGTGCCAGCAGCTTAATGGGACAGGTCTCCTACGAGCAGTACTTC
>TRBD1|TRBV6-5|.|TRBJ2-2
CASSYDRGNGELFF
TGTGCCAGCAGTTACGACAGGGGAAACGGGGAGCTGTTTTTT
>.|TRBV5-4|once|TRBJ2-1
CASSREESGTTWEQFF
TGTGCCAGCAGCAGAGAGGAATCCGGGACCACCTGGGAGCAGTTCTTC
>TRBD2|TRBV5-1|.|TRBJ2-1
CASSLVTRTSGGANEQFF
TGCGCCAGCAGCTTGGTTACTCGGACTAGCGGGGGGGCCAATGAGCAGTTCTTC
>.|TRBV4-3|.|TRBJ2-7
CASSQGGQGGYEQYF
TGCGCCAGCAGCCAAGGGGGCCAGGGAGGCTACGAGCAGTACTTC
>.|TRBV6-1|.|TRBJ1-5
CASSEVRVQQPQHF
TGTGCCAGCAGTGAGGTTCGGGTCCAACAGCCCCAGCATTTT
>.|TRBV5-1|.|TRBJ2-5
CASSSGVFETQYF
TGCGCCAGCAGTTCAGGGGTCTTTGAGACCCAGTACTTC
>TRBD2|TRBV11-2|.|TRBJ2-5
CASSYSWNSGGRETQYF
TGTGCCAGCAGCTACTCCTGGAATAGCGGGGGTCGGGAGACCCAGTACTTC
>.|TRBV5-6|.|TRBJ2-4
CASSLAGDLAKNIQYF
TGTGCCAGCAGCTTGGCCGGGGATCTAGCCAAAAACATTCAGTACTTC
>TRBD1|TRBV11-3|.|TRBJ2-1
CASSLYGDRVNEQFF
TGTGCCAGCAGCTTATACGGGGACAGGGTCAATGAGCAGTTCTTC
>.|TRBV4-3|.|TRBJ1-3
CASSHHRDLSGNTIYF
TGCGCCAGCAGCCACCACAGGGACCTCTCTGGAAACACCATATATTTT
>.|TRBV25-1|.|TRBJ1-5
CASSGSGWDSNQPQHF
TGTGCCAGCAGTGGGTCGGGTTGGGATAGCAATCAGCCCCAGCATTTT
>.|TRBV4-3|.|TRBJ2-7
CASSQAMGSTYEQYF
TGCGCCAGCAGCCAAGCCATGGGTAGCACCTACGAGCAGTACTTC
>.|TRBV7-8|.|TRBJ2-7
CASSGHRGPVEQYF
TGTGCCAGCAGCGGTCACCGGGGACCAGTCGAGCAGTACTTC
>.|TRBV9|.|TRBJ1-1
CASSVVQNTEAFF
TGTGCCAGCAGCGTAGTGCAGAACACTGAAGCTTTCTTT
>TRBD2|TRBV10-3|.|TRBJ2-7
CAIKDGGSTEQYF
TGTGCCATAAAGGACGGGGGGTCAACCGAGCAGTACTTC
>.|TRBV6-6|.|TRBJ2-3
CASSYSRTNTQYF
TGTGCCAGCAGTTACTCTAGGACCAATACGCAGTATTTT
>.|TRBV11-2|.|TRBJ1-5
CASSPQGYSNQPQHF
TGTGCCAGCAGCCCACAGGGCTATAGCAATCAGCCCCAGCATTTT
>TRBD2|TRBV2|.|TRBJ2-5
CASTEGGGAFETQYF
TGTGCCAGCACCGAAGGCGGGGGGGCCTTCGAGACCCAGTACTTC
>TRBD2|TRBV7-7|.|TRBJ2-3
CASSVGLADTDTQYF
TGTGCCAGCAGCGTCGGACTAGCGGACACAGATACGCAGTATTTT
>TRBD2|TRBV4-1|.|TRBJ2-5
CASSQDWTSGVRETQYF
TGCGCCAGCAGCCAAGATTGGACTAGCGGGGTGAGGGAGACCCAGTACTTC